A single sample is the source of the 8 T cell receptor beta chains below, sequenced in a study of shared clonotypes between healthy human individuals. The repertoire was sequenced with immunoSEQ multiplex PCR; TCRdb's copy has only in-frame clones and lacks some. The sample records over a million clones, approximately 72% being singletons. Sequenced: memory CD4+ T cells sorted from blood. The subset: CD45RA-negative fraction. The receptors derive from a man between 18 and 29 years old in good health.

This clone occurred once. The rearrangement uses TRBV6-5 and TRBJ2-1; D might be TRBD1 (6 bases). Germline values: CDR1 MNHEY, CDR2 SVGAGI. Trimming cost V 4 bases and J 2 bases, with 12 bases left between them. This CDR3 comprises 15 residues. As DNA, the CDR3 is TGTGCCAGCAGTTCTTGGGGGCCCACCTACAATGAGCAGTTCTTC. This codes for CASSSWGPTYNEQFF.

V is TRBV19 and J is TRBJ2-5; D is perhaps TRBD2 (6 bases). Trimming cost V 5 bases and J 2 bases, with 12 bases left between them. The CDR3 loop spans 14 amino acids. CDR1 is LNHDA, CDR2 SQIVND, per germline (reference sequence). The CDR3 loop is CASSRRDSQETQYF. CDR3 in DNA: TGTGCCAGTAGTCGCCGGGACTCACAAGAGACCCAGTACTTC.

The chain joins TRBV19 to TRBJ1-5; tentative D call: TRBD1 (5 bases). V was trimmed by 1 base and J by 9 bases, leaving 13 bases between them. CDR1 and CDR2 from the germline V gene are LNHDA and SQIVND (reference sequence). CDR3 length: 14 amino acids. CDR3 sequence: CASSIGRGEGPQHF. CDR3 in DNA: TGTGCCAGTAGTATAGGACGGGGGGAAGGGCCCCAGCATTTT.

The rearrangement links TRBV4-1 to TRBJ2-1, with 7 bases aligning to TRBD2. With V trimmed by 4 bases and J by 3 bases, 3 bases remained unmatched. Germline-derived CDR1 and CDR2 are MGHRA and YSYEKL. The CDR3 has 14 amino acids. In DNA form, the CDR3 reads TGCGCCAGCAGCCGGGGAGGGGACTACAATGAGCAGTTCTTC. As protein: CASSRGGDYNEQFF.

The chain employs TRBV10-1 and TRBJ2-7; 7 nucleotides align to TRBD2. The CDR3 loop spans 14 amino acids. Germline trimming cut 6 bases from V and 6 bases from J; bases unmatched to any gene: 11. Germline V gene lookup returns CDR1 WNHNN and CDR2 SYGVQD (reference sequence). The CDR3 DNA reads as TGCGCCAGCAGGAGCGGGACCTCGGCGGGCGAGCAGTACTTC. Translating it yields CASRSGTSAGEQYF.

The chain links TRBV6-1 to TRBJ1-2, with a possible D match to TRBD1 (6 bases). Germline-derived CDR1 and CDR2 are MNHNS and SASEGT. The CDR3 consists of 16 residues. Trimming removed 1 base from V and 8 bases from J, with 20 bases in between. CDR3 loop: CASSEGGTLITRGYTF. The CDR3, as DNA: TGTGCCAGCAGTGAAGGTGGGACATTGATAACTCGGGGCTACACCTTC.

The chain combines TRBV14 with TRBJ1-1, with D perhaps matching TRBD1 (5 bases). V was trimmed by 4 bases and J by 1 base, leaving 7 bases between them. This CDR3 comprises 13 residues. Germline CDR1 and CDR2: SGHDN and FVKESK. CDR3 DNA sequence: TGTGCCAGCAGCCGAAGGGGGAACACTGAAGCTTTCTTT. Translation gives CASSRRGNTEAFF.

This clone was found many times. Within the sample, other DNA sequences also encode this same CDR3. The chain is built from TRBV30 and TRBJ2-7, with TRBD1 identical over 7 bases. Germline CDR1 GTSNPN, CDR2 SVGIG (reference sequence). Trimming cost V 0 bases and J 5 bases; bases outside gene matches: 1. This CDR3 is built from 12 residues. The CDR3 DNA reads TGTGCCTGGAGTGTACAGGGGAACGAGCAGTACTTC. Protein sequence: CAWSVQGNEQYF.